The source of this T cell receptor beta chain is a study of blood T cell repertoires in COVID-19. Here immunoSEQ multiplex PCR was the method, and the copy in TCRdb shows in-frame clones only, minus some. This sample has roughly 330,000 clones, with 88% found just once. Per germline, CDR1 LNHDA and CDR2 SQIVND (reference sequence). The CDR3 loop spans 15 amino acids. V lost 2 bases and J lost 0, with 10 bases in between. Symptom resolution, clearance, or two negative PCRs marked donors in Cohort 3 as recovered. This receptor was obtained from a man aged 25 to 40 who had recovered from COVID-19. The chain recombines TRBV19 with TRBJ1-1, with D maybe TRBD1 (5 bases). Sequencing was done on a sample of PBMCs or T cells enriched from blood (not recorded which). CDR3 loop: CASSIMGQVNTEAFF. DNA for the CDR3: TGTGCCAGTAGTATAATGGGGCAGGTGAACACTGAAGCTTTCTTT.